Presented here are 7 T cell receptor beta chains from one specimen sequenced in a study of blood T cell repertoires in COVID-19. Profiling relied on immunoSEQ multiplex PCR, and the TCRdb table lists in-frame clones only, not all of them. The sample yields a few hundred thousand clones, 88% seen once. The sample was peripheral blood. The receptors stem from a man older than 75 with acute or convalescent COVID-19.

The chain employs TRBV6-6 and TRBJ1-5; no definite D call. This CDR3 contains 16 residues. Trimming cost V 2 bases and J 6 bases, with 17 bases left between them. Germline CDR1 is MNHNY and CDR2 is SVGAGI (reference sequence). CDR3 coding DNA: TGTGCCAGCAGTTACGGTTCACATAAGGGAGGTCAGCCCCAGCATTTT. This codes for CASSYGSHKGGQPQHF.

This chain links TRBV11-1 with TRBJ1-6; TRBD1 agrees at 8 bases. Germline CDR1 reads SGHAT; CDR2 reads FQDESV (reference sequence). With V trimmed by 1 base and J by 13 bases, 12 bases remained unmatched. The CDR3 spans 16 residues. CDR3 sequence reads: CASSLDGTGRGRPLHF. CDR3 DNA: TGTGCCAGCAGCTTAGACGGGACAGGCCGTGGGAGGCCCCTCCACTTT.

This chain connects TRBV12-3 or TRBV12-4 to TRBJ1-4; D unresolved. The CDR3 is 11 amino acids. Trimming took off 3 bases at V and 8 bases at J, with 4 bases between the two ends. The CDR3 nucleotides are TGTGCCAGCAGTTTGGGCGAAAAACTGTTTTTT. This translates into CASSLGEKLFF.

This clone was counted only a few times. The V gene is TRBV10-1, the J gene TRBJ2-7; TRBD2 agrees at 7 bases. The germline V gene has CDR1 WNHNN and CDR2 SYGVQD (reference sequence). The V and J ends lost 9 bases and 4 bases, in that order; junction bases with no gene match: 6. There are 12 residues in the CDR3. This CDR3 is CARGREWYEQYF. The CDR3 DNA follows: TGCGCCAGAGGGCGGGAGTGGTACGAGCAGTACTTC.

The J gene is TRBJ2-3, the V gene TRBV19; D possibly corresponds to TRBD1 (7 bases). Germline V gene data show CDR1 as LNHDA and CDR2 as SQIVND (reference sequence). V shed 5 bases and J shed 5 bases, with 17 bases lying between them. The CDR3 loop spans 15 amino acids. The CDR3 is CASSASGQGGDTQYF. The CDR3 DNA reads as TGTGCCAGTAGTGCAAGTGGGCAGGGGGGAGATACGCAGTATTTT.

The chain combines TRBV27 with TRBJ2-1, with 11 nucleotides matching TRBD2. CDR1 and CDR2 (germline): MNHEY, SMNVEV (reference sequence). With V trimmed by 6 bases and J by 2 bases, 3 bases remained unmatched. This CDR3 region has 15 residues. The CDR3 protein is CASRLAGETYNEQFF. For the CDR3, the DNA is TGTGCCAGCAGACTAGCGGGAGAGACCTACAATGAGCAGTTCTTC.

The chain uses TRBV28 and TRBJ1-5; 8 bases line up with TRBD1. CDR3 length: 17 amino acids. The germline V gene has CDR1 MDHEN and CDR2 SYDVKM. Germline trimming cut 3 bases from V and 0 bases from J; bases unmatched to any gene: 7. CDR3: CASSFTTGGYSNQPQHF. CDR3 in DNA: TGTGCCAGCAGTTTCACCACAGGGGGTTATAGCAATCAGCCCCAGCATTTT.